Below are 3 T cell receptor beta chains sequenced from a single sample in a study of PD-1 and CTLA-4 blockade in melanoma. TCRdb's table, derived via immunoSEQ multiplex PCR, lists solely in-frame clones and lacks some. The sample includes about 32,000 clones, 88% of them seen just once. The sequencing here drew on CD8+ T cells from peripheral blood, taken from a patient given anti-PD-1 treatment. Receptors originate from a human donor with melanoma.

The CDR3 spells CASSVGLAGGIQETQYF. The CDR3 DNA follows: TGTGCCAGCAGCGTAGGGCTAGCGGGGGGTATCCAAGAGACCCAGTACTTC. V is TRBV9 and J is TRBJ2-5; TRBD2 aligns across 11 bases. This CDR3 is built from 17 residues. V shed 0 bases and J 1 base; nucleotides not matched to a gene: 5. Germline V lookup: CDR1 SGDLS, CDR2 YYNGEE.

DNA of the CDR3: TGTGCCAGCAGCGTAGATGGGACTAGTCCCGCCGAGACCCAGTACTTC. This codes for CASSVDGTSPAETQYF. This chain joins TRBV9 and TRBJ2-5, with 8 bases aligning to TRBD2. J lost 5 bases, V lost 0 bases, and 9 bases had no gene match. Per germline, CDR1 SGDLS and CDR2 YYNGEE. The CDR3 spans 16 residues.

In its sample, this clone was seen a few times. The V and J genes are TRBV2 and TRBJ1-6; D uncertain. CDR1 and CDR2 from the germline V gene are SNHLY and FYNNEI. This CDR3 is 15 amino acids long. V gave up 7 bases and J gave up 4 bases, with 14 bases separating them. CDR3 region: CASNLMEDYNSPLHF. The CDR3, as DNA: TGTGCCAGCAACCTGATGGAGGATTATAATTCACCCCTCCACTTT.